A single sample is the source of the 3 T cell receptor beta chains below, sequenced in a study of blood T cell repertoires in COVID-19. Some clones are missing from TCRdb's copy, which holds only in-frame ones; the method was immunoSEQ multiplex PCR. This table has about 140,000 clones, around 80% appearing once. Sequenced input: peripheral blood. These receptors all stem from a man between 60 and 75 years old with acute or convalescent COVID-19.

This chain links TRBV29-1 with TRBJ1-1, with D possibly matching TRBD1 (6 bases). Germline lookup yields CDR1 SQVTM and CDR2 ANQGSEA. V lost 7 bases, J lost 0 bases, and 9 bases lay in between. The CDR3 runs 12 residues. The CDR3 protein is CSGRTVNTEAFF. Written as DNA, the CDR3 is TGCAGCGGGAGGACAGTGAACACTGAAGCTTTCTTT.

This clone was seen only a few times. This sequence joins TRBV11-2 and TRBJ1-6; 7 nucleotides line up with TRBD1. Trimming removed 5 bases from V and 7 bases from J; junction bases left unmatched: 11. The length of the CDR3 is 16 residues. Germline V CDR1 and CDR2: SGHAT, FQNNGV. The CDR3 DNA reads TGTGCCAGCAGCCTCCGACAGGGCTGGGCGAATTCACCCCTCCACTTT. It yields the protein CASSLRQGWANSPLHF.

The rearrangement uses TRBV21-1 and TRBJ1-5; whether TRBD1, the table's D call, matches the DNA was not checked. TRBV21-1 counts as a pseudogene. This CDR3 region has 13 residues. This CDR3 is CASSKGQNQPQHF. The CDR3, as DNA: TGTGCCAGCAGCAAAGGACAAAATCAGCCCCAGCATTTT.